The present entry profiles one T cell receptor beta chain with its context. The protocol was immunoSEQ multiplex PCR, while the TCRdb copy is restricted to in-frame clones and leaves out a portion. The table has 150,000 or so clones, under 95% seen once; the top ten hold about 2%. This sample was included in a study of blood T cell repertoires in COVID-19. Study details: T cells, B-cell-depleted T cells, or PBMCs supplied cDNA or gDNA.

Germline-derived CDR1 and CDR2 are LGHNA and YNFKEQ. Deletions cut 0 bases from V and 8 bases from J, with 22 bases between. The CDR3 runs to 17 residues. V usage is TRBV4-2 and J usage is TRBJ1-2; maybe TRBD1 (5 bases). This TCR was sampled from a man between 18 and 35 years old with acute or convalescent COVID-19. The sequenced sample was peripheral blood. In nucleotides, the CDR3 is TGTGCCAGCAGCCAAGAGATTCAGGACATCCGGGCGGTAGGCTACACCTTC. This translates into CASSQEIQDIRAVGYTF.